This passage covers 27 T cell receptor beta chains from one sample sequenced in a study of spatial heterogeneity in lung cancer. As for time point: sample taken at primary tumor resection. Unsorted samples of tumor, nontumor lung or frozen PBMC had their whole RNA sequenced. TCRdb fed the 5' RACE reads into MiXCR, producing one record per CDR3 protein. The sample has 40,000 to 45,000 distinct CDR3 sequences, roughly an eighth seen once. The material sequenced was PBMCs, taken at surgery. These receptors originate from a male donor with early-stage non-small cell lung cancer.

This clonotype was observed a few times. CDR3 protein: CASSEARSGSNGSPLHF. The CDR3 bases are TGTGCCAGCAGTGAAGCGCGTTCGGGGAGTAATGGATCACCCCTCCACTTT. The gene calls are TRBV6-1 and TRBJ1-6; D remains unclear. Trimming removed 0 bases from V and 10 bases from J, with 19 bases in between. The CDR3 length is 17 residues. CDR1 is MNHNS, CDR2 SASEGT, per germline.

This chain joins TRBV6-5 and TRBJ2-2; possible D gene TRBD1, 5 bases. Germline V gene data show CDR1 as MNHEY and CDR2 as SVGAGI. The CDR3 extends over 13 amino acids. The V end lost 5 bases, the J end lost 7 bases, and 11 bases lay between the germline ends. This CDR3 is CASSPWTLGELFF. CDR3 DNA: TGTGCCAGCAGTCCCTGGACACTCGGGGAGCTGTTTTTT.

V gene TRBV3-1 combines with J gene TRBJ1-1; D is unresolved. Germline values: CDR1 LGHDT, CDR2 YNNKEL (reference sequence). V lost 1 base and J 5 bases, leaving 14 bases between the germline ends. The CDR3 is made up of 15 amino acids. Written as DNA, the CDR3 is TGTGCCAGCAGCCAAGGGACCGTCCGGAGGACTGAAGCTTTCTTT. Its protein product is CASSQGTVRRTEAFF.

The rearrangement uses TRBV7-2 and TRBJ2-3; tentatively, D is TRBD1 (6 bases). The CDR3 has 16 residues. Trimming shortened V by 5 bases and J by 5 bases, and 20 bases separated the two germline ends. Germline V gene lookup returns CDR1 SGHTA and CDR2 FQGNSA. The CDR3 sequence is CASSARDTSGEDTQYF. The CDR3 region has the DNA TGTGCCAGCAGCGCCCGGGACACCTCAGGCGAAGATACGCAGTATTTT.

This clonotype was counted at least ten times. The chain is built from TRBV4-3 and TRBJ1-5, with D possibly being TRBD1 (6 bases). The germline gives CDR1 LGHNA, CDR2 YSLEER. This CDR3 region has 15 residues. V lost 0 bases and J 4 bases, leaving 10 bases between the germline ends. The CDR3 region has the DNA TGCGCCAGCAGCCAAGATTACAGGGTGAATCAGCCCCAGCATTTT. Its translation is CASSQDYRVNQPQHF.

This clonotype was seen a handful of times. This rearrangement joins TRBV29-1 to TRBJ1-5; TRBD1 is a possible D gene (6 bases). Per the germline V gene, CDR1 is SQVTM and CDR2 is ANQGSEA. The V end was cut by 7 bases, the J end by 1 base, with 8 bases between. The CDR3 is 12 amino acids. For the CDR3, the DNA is TGCAGCGCAGGGGCCAGCAATCAGCCCCAGCATTTT. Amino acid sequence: CSAGASNQPQHF.

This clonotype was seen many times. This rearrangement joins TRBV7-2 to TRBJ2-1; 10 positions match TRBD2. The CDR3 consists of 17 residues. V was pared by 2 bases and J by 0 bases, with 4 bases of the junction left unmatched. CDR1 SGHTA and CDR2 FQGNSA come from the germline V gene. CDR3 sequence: CASSLLASGSSYNEQFF. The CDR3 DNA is TGTGCCAGCAGCTTATTGGCTAGCGGGAGCTCCTACAATGAGCAGTTCTTC.

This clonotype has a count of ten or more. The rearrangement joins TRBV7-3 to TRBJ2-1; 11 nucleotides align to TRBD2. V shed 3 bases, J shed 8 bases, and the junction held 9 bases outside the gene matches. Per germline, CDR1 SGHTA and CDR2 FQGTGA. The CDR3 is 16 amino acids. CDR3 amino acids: CASSFSGRAGIDEQFF. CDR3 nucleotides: TGTGCCAGCAGCTTTAGCGGGAGGGCCGGGATCGATGAGCAGTTCTTC.

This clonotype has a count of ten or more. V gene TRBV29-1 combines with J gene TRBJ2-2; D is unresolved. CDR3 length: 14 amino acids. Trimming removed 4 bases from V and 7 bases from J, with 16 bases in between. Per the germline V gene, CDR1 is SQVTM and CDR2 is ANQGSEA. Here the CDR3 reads CSVGRSSINGELFF. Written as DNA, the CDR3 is TGCAGCGTTGGAAGGAGTAGTATTAACGGGGAGCTGTTTTTT.

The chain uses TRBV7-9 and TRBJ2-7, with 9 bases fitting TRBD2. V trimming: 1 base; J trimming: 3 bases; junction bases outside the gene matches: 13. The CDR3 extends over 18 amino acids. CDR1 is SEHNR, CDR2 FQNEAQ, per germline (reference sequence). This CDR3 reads CASSLVAWGLAGIYEQYF. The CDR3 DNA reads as TGTGCCAGCAGCTTAGTGGCGTGGGGACTAGCCGGGATCTACGAGCAGTACTTC.

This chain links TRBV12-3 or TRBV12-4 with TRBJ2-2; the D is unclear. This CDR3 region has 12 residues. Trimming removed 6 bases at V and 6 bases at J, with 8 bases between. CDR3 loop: CASRLGSGELFF. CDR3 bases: TGTGCCAGCAGGCTAGGGTCCGGGGAGCTGTTTTTT.

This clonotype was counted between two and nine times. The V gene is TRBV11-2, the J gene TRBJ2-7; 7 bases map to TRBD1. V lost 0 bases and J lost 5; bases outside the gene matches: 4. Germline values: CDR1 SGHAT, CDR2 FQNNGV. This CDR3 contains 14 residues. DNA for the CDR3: TGTGCCAGCAGCTTAGAAAGGGGGCTTCACGAGCAGTACTTC. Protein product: CASSLERGLHEQYF.

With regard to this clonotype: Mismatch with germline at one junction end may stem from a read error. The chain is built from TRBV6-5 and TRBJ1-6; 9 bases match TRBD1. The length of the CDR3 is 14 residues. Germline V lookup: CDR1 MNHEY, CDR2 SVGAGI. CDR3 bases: TGTGCCGGCAGGAACAGGGGGCATCAGTCACCCCTCCACTTT. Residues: CAGRNRGHQSPLHF.

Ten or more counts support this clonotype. As DNA, the CDR3 is TGTGCCAGCAGTTTAGATGGGTCTTCCTACGAGCAGTACTTC. Translated: CASSLDGSSYEQYF. This chain uses TRBV12-3 or TRBV12-4 with TRBJ2-7, with D uncertain. With 1 base removed from V and 1 base from J, the gap between germline ends came to 8 bases. This CDR3 region has 14 residues.

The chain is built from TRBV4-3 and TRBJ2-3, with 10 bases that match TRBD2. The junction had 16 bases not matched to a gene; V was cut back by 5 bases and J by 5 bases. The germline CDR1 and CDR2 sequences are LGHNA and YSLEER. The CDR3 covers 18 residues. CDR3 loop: CASSSIGSGRAAEDTQYF. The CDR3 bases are TGCGCCAGCAGCTCTATTGGGAGCGGGAGGGCCGCCGAAGATACGCAGTATTTT.

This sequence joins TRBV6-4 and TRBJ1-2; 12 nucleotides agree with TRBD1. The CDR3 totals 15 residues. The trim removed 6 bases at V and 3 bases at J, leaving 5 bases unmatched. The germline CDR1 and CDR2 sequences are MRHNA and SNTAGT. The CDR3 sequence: CASRPGQGADYGYTF. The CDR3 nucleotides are TGTGCCAGCAGACCGGGACAGGGGGCGGACTATGGCTACACCTTC.

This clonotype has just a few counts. The CDR3 DNA follows: TGTGCCAGCAGCTTAGGACAGGCAGAAGAGACCCAGTACTTC. Translated, it gives CASSLGQAEETQYF. J is TRBJ2-5 and V is TRBV7-9, with D tentatively TRBD1 (6 bases). CDR1 and CDR2 from the germline V gene are SEHNR and FQNEAQ (reference sequence). The V gene lost 1 base and the J gene lost 3 bases, with 9 bases spanning the gap. There are 14 residues in the CDR3.

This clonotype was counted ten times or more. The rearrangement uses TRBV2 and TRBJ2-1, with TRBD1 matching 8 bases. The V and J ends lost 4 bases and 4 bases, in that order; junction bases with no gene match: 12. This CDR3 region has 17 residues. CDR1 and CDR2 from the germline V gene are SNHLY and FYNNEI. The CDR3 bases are TGTGCCAGCAGTGGACGAACGTGGGGACAGGTTTACAATGAGCAGTTCTTC. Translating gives CASSGRTWGQVYNEQFF.

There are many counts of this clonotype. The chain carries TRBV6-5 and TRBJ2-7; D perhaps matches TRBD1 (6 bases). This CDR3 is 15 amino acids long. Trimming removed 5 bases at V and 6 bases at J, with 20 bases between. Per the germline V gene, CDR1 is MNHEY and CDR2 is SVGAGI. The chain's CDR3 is CASSPQGTLPAEQYF. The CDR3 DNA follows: TGTGCCAGCAGTCCCCAGGGGACACTGCCCGCCGAGCAGTACTTC.

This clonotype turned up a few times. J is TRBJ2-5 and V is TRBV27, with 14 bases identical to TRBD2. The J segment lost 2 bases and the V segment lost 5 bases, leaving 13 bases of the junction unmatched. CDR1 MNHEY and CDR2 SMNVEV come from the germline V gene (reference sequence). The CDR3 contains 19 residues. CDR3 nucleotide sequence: TGTGCCAGCAGTACGACTAGCGGGGGGGCAGGAGCGTTTCAAGAGACCCAGTACTTC. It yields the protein CASSTTSGGAGAFQETQYF.

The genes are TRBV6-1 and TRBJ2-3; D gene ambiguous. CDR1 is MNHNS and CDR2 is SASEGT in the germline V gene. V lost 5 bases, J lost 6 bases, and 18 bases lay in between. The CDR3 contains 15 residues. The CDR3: CASSTESDPLDTQYF. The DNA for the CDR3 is TGTGCCAGCAGTACCGAGAGCGACCCCCTCGATACGCAGTATTTT.

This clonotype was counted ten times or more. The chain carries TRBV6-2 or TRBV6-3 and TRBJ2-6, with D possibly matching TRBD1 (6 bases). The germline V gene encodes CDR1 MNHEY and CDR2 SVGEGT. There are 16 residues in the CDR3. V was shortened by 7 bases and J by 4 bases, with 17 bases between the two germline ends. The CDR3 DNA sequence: TGTGCCAGCACTCCGGGGACGGGGACAGGGGCCAACGTCCTGACTTTC. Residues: CASTPGTGTGANVLTF.

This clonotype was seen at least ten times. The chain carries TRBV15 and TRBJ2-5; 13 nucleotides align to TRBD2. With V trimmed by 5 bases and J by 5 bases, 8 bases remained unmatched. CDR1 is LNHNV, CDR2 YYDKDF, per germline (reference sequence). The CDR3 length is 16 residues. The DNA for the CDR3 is TGTGCCACCAGCCCACGGACTAGCGGGGGCGGGGAGACCCAGTACTTC. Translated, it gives CATSPRTSGGGETQYF.

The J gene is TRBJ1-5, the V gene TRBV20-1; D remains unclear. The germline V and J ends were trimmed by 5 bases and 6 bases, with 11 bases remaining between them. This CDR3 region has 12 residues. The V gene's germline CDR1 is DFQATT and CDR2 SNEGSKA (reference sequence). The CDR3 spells CSAGPWGQPQHF. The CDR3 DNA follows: TGCAGTGCTGGGCCATGGGGTCAGCCCCAGCATTTT.

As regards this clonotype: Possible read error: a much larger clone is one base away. CDR3 sequence: CSVGVPRETLYF. The CDR3 DNA sequence: TGCAGCGTTGGGGTCCCAAGGGAGACCCTGTACTTC. V is TRBV29-1 and J is TRBJ2-5; perhaps TRBD2 as D (5 bases). This CDR3 is built from 12 residues. Germline V gives CDR1 SQVTM, CDR2 ANQGSEA.

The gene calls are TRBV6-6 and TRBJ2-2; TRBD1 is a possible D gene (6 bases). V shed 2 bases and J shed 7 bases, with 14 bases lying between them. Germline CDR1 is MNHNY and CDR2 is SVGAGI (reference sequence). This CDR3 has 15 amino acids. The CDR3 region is CASSYGRQAGGELFF. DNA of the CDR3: TGTGCCAGCAGTTACGGCCGACAGGCTGGCGGGGAGCTGTTTTTT.

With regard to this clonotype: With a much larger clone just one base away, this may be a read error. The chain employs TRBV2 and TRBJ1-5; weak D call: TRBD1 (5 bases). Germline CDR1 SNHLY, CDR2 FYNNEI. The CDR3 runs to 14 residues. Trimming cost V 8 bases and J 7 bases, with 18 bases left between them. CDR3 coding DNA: TGTGCCAGCTCATGGATAGTCAGGGAACAGCCCCAGCATTTT. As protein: CASSWIVREQPQHF.